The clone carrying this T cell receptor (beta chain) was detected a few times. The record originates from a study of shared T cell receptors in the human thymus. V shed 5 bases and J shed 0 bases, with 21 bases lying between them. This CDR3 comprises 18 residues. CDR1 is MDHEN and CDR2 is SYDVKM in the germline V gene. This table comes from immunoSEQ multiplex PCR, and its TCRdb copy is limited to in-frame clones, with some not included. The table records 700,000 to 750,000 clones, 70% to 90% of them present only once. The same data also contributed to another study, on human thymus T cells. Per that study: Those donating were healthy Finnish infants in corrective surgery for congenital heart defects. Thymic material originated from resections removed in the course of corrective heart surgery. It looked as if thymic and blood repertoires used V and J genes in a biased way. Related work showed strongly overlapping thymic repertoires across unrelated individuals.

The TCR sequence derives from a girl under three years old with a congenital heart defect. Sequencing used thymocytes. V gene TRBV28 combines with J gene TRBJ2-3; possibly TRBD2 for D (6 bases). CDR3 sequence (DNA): TGTGCCAGCAGTGCCGCATCCGCTAGGGACTCAAGCACAGATACGCAGTATTTT. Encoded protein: CASSAASARDSSTDTQYF.